This T cell receptor (beta chain) was captured in a study of blood T cell repertoires in COVID-19. Germline V lookup: CDR1 SGHTA, CDR2 FQGTGA. This CDR3 contains 16 residues. Germline trimming cut 2 bases from V and 7 bases from J; bases unmatched to any gene: 8. Using immunoSEQ multiplex PCR, the repertoire was profiled, and TCRdb retains in-frame clones only, with some absent. The sample contains 50,000 to 60,000 clones, 85% to 90% of which appear only once. The chain is built from TRBV7-3 and TRBJ2-1; TRBD1 aligns across 10 bases. Source material: peripheral blood. This clonotype was sampled from a human donor in a cohort sampled during active COVID-19. The chain's CDR3 is CASSLGVTGGQNEQFF. CDR3 bases: TGTGCCAGCAGCTTAGGTGTGACAGGGGGCCAGAATGAGCAGTTCTTC.